These 23 T cell receptor beta chains were sequenced from one sample in a study of control samples from healthy donors and cancer patients. Libraries were prepared by immunoSEQ multiplex PCR; TCRdb keeps only in-frame clonotypes and omits some of them. The table records around 130,000 clones, about 92% of them present only once. The sample comprised PBMCs. The receptor source for this set is a man aged 50 to 59 with head and neck cancer.

The chain links TRBV5-1 to TRBJ1-3; 10 nucleotides line up with TRBD1. The CDR3 covers 16 residues. Germline CDR1 and CDR2: SGHRS and YFSETQ. J was trimmed by 2 bases and V by 6 bases; bases with no gene match: 8. CDR3 protein: CASKRDRGPPGNTIYF. The CDR3 DNA sequence: TGCGCCAGCAAAAGGGACAGGGGACCCCCTGGAAACACCATATATTTT. Full variable domain (outside the CDR3, taken from reference TRBV5-1 and TRBJ1-3): KAGVTQTPRYLIKTRGQQVTLSCSPISGHRSVSWYQQTPGQGLQFLFEYFSETQRNKGNFPGRFSGRQFSNSRSEMNVSTLELGDSALYLCASKRDRGPPGNTIYFGEGSWLTVV.

This clone was observed a single time. The rearrangement joins TRBV7-2 to TRBJ2-3, with a possible D match to TRBD2 (6 bases). The germline CDR1 and CDR2 sequences are SGHTA and FQGNSA. Deletions cut 1 base from V and 2 bases from J, with 10 bases between. This CDR3 contains 15 residues. CDR3 region: CASSLEVGLTDTQYF. CDR3 DNA: TGTGCCAGCAGCTTAGAAGTGGGACTCACAGATACGCAGTATTTT.

The chain links TRBV7-2 to TRBJ2-7, with 13 bases matching TRBD2. Germline values: CDR1 SGHTA, CDR2 FQGNSA. With 6 bases clipped from V and 6 bases from J, the junction kept 5 bases outside the gene matches. The CDR3 runs to 14 residues. This chain's CDR3 is CASSRRLAGGEQYF. The CDR3 nucleotides read TGTGCCAGCAGTCGTCGACTAGCGGGGGGCGAGCAGTACTTC. Together with reference TRBV7-2 and TRBJ2-7, the CDR3 gives the full variable domain: GAGVSQSPSNKVTEKGKDVELRCDPISGHTALYWYRQSLGQGLEFLIYFQGNSAPDKSGLPSDRFSAERTGGSVSTLTIQRTQQEDSAVYLCASSRRLAGGEQYFGPGTRLTVT.

The CDR3 coding sequence is TGTGCCAGCAGTCTCCAGCCCATGGGGCAGTTCTTC. Its protein is CASSLQPMGQFF. The chain recombines TRBV12-3 or TRBV12-4 with TRBJ2-1; no definite D call. V gave up 5 bases and J gave up 12 bases, with 14 bases separating them. This CDR3 region has 12 residues.

The V and J genes are TRBV7-6 and TRBJ2-1; D is unclear. Trimming shortened V by 4 bases and J by 6 bases, and 16 bases separated the two germline ends. The CDR3 has 15 amino acids. The germline gives CDR1 SGHVS, CDR2 FNYEAQ. CDR3 sequence: CASSYGDGRANEQFF. The CDR3 DNA follows: TGTGCCAGCAGCTACGGTGATGGCAGAGCCAATGAGCAGTTCTTC.

This sequence joins TRBV5-1 and TRBJ2-7; D not resolved. The germline V gene encodes CDR1 SGHRS and CDR2 YFSETQ. This CDR3 comprises 16 residues. The V and J ends lost 0 bases and 0 bases respectively, with 13 bases between them. CDR3 residues: CASSLGRPRFSYEQYF. The CDR3 DNA follows: TGCGCCAGCAGCTTGGGGCGACCCAGGTTCTCCTACGAGCAGTACTTC.

The chain is built from TRBV5-1 and TRBJ1-1; D unclear. Per the germline V gene, CDR1 is SGHRS and CDR2 is YFSETQ. The length of the CDR3 is 15 residues. The V end lost 4 bases, the J end lost 3 bases, and 16 bases lay between the germline ends. This chain's CDR3 is CASSPSAGIYTEAFF. The DNA of the CDR3 is TGCGCCAGCAGCCCGTCCGCCGGGATCTACACTGAAGCTTTCTTT. The full variable domain, with the rest looked up from reference TRBV5-1 and TRBJ1-1, is KAGVTQTPRYLIKTRGQQVTLSCSPISGHRSVSWYQQTPGQGLQFLFEYFSETQRNKGNFPGRFSGRQFSNSRSEMNVSTLELGDSALYLCASSPSAGIYTEAFFGQGTRLTVV.

The chain uses TRBV19 and TRBJ1-6; 7 bases line up with TRBD1. CDR1 and CDR2 (germline): LNHDA, SQIVND (reference sequence). The CDR3 spans 17 residues. J lost 7 bases, V lost 1 base, and 10 bases had no gene match. In DNA, the CDR3 is TGTGCCAGTAGTATAGCGTTCCGACAGGGAAACAATTCACCCCTCCACTTT. It specifies CASSIAFRQGNNSPLHF.

The chain couples TRBV6-2 or TRBV6-3 to TRBJ2-5; 7 bases are a match to TRBD1. The CDR3 sequence is 19 residues long. Germline trimming cut 2 bases from V and 5 bases from J; bases unmatched to any gene: 20. The germline gives CDR1 MNHEY, CDR2 SVGEGT. CDR3 region: CASSYLGGQVQSKRETQYF. The CDR3 DNA is TGTGCCAGCAGTTACCTCGGCGGACAGGTCCAGTCGAAACGGGAGACCCAGTACTTC.

The chain is built from TRBV29-1 and TRBJ1-1; D call uncertain. Trimming shortened V by 6 bases and J by 11 bases, and 13 bases separated the two germline ends. The CDR3 is made up of 10 amino acids. The germline V gene encodes CDR1 SQVTM and CDR2 ANQGSEA. The CDR3 is CSVGERGAFF. The CDR3 region has the DNA TGCAGCGTCGGGGAACGTGGGGCTTTCTTT.

The rearrangement uses TRBV6-4 and TRBJ2-1, with a possible D match to TRBD1 (5 bases). Per germline, CDR1 MRHNA and CDR2 SNTAGT. The length of the CDR3 is 13 residues. V was clipped by 4 bases and J by 6 bases, with 10 bases between them. The CDR3 bases are TGTGCCAGCAGTGGTAGTAGGGGCAATGAGCAGTTCTTC. Its translation is CASSGSRGNEQFF.

This clone was detected a few times. The genes are TRBV5-1 and TRBJ1-2; a weak D match, TRBD1 (6 bases). The length of the CDR3 is 15 residues. Germline values: CDR1 SGHRS, CDR2 YFSETQ. With 5 bases removed from V and 6 bases from J, the gap between germline ends came to 20 bases. The CDR3 sequence is CASRLRGLDPDGYTF. CDR3 DNA: TGCGCCAGCAGACTCAGGGGTTTAGATCCGGATGGCTACACCTTC.

The rearrangement joins TRBV28 to TRBJ1-4; D possibly corresponds to TRBD1 (5 bases). V gave up 4 bases and J gave up 8 bases, with 11 bases separating them. From germline, CDR1 is MDHEN and CDR2 SYDVKM. There are 13 residues in the CDR3. The CDR3 loop reads CASSSPQEEKLFF. The CDR3 bases are TGTGCCAGCAGTTCGCCACAGGAGGAAAAACTGTTTTTT.

This chain connects TRBV27 to TRBJ2-7; tentative D call: TRBD1 (6 bases). CDR1 and CDR2 (germline): MNHEY, SMNVEV (reference sequence). The CDR3 runs 12 residues. V was clipped by 6 bases and J by 4 bases, with 10 bases between them. In nucleotides, the CDR3 is TGTGCCAGCAGAACAACAGGGTACGAGCAGTACTTC. Protein product: CASRTTGYEQYF.

The rearrangement joins TRBV7-9 to TRBJ1-1; D uncertain. V gave up 1 base and J gave up 7 bases, with 16 bases separating them. The CDR3 has 15 amino acids. CDR1 and CDR2 (germline): SEHNR, FQNEAQ (reference sequence). CDR3 DNA: TGTGCCAGCAGCTTAGTTGCCCGGGGATCGGTTGAAGCTTTCTTT. This translates into CASSLVARGSVEAFF.

The chain combines TRBV5-6 with TRBJ1-5; D unresolved. Looked up from germline, CDR1 is SGHDT and CDR2 is YYEEEE. The CDR3 is made up of 16 amino acids. Trimming left V 0 bases short and J 4 bases short, with 14 bases between. CDR3 region: CASSLGAISINQPQHF. The CDR3 coding sequence is TGTGCCAGCAGCTTGGGGGCCATTAGCATTAATCAGCCCCAGCATTTT. The full variable domain, with the rest looked up from reference TRBV5-6 and TRBJ1-5, is DAGVTQSPTHLIKTRGQQVTLRCSPKSGHDTVSWYQQALGQGPQFIFQYYEEEERQRGNFPDRFSGHQFPNYSSELNVNALLLGDSALYLCASSLGAISINQPQHFGDGTRLSIL.

This rearrangement joins TRBV19 to TRBJ1-6; tentatively, D is TRBD1 (5 bases). V was clipped by 7 bases and J by 7 bases, with 11 bases between them. The CDR3 covers 13 residues. The V gene's germline CDR1 is LNHDA and CDR2 SQIVND (reference sequence). The DNA of the CDR3 is TGTGCCAGTACCCATGGGGGGAATTCACCCCTCCACTTT. Translation: CASTHGGNSPLHF.

V usage is TRBV4-2 and J usage is TRBJ1-5; TRBD1 aligns across 7 bases. The V and J ends lost 1 base and 0 bases, in that order; junction bases with no gene match: 15. Per germline, CDR1 LGHNA and CDR2 YNFKEQ. There are 20 residues in the CDR3. The CDR3 bases are TGTGCCAGCAGCCAAGGTGAGGCTAGGACAGGACTTTTTAGCAATCAGCCCCAGCATTTT. Protein sequence: CASSQGEARTGLFSNQPQHF.

The J gene is TRBJ2-7, the V gene TRBV5-4, with 9 bases that match TRBD1. The germline V gene has CDR1 SGHNT and CDR2 YYREEE (reference sequence). After removal of 3 bases from V and 2 bases from J, the junction contained 3 bases not matched to a gene. CDR3 length equals 14 residues. The CDR3: CASSWTGATYEQYF. The CDR3 DNA reads as TGTGCCAGCAGCTGGACAGGGGCTACCTACGAGCAGTACTTC.

This clone has only a few counts. The chain couples TRBV19 to TRBJ2-1; 12 bases are a match to TRBD2. Germline CDR1 LNHDA, CDR2 SQIVND (reference sequence). The CDR3 extends over 15 amino acids. Trimming removed 6 bases from V and 7 bases from J; junction bases left unmatched: 7. Here the CDR3 reads CASSLGLAGGNEQFF. CDR3 nucleotides: TGTGCCAGTAGCCTGGGGCTAGCGGGGGGGAATGAGCAGTTCTTC. Full variable domain (outside the CDR3, taken from reference TRBV19 and TRBJ2-1): DGGITQSPKYLFRKEGQNVTLSCEQNLNHDAMYWYRQDPGQGLRLIYYSQIVNDFQKGDIAEGYSVSREKKESFPLTVTSAQKNPTAFYLCASSLGLAGGNEQFFGPGTRLTVL.

The chain employs TRBV28 and TRBJ1-1, with 8 bases identical to TRBD1. CDR3 size: 14 residues. Germline CDR1 and CDR2: MDHEN and SYDVKM. V was clipped by 3 bases and J by 5 bases; unmatched bases: 5. The CDR3: CASSFDRGRTEAFF. CDR3 in DNA: TGTGCCAGCAGTTTTGACAGGGGCAGGACTGAAGCTTTCTTT.

This chain joins TRBV13 and TRBJ2-5; D gene unclear. The CDR3 consists of 15 residues. Germline values: CDR1 PRHDT, CDR2 FYEKMQ (reference sequence). The V end lost 0 bases, the J end lost 3 bases, and 11 bases lay between the germline ends. The DNA for the CDR3 is TGTGCCAGCAGCTTAGGGGCGGAAAGGGAAGAGACCCAGTACTTC. Protein: CASSLGAEREETQYF.

The chain recombines TRBV2 with TRBJ1-1, with a possible D match to TRBD1 (5 bases). From germline, CDR1 is SNHLY and CDR2 FYNNEI. This CDR3 contains 14 residues. The V and J ends lost 9 bases and 3 bases respectively, with 17 bases between them. In nucleotides, the CDR3 is TGTGCCAGGGAGGGGAAGGAGAGGGACACTGAAGCTTTCTTT. It translates to CAREGKERDTEAFF.